These 27 T cell receptor beta chains originate from one sample sequenced in a study of cytomegalovirus exposure and HLA in healthy donors. With 60 Vbeta and 13 Jbeta primers, the PCR was carried out. Only in-frame clones appear in the TCRdb table, and some are missing; sequencing was by immunoSEQ multiplex PCR. The sample's table shows some 120,000 clones. Sample: PBMCs. Every receptor here comes from a man aged 40-49 years in good health and CMV-seropositive.

The V call is TRBV2, the J call TRBJ1-5; perhaps TRBD1 as D (6 bases). Germline V CDR1 and CDR2: SNHLY, FYNNEI. CDR3 size: 13 residues. Trimming shortened V by 5 bases and J by 5 bases, and 10 bases separated the two germline ends. CDR3 nucleotides: TGTGCCAGCAGTATCAGGGGAGATCAGCCCCAGCATTTT. Its protein product is CASSIRGDQPQHF.

This chain connects TRBV5-1 to TRBJ1-2, with D hard to call. Per the germline V gene, CDR1 is SGHRS and CDR2 is YFSETQ. The CDR3 runs to 16 residues. V dropped 0 bases and J dropped 8 bases, with 20 bases sitting between them. CDR3 amino acids: CASSLGGAGIFTGYTF. For the CDR3, the DNA is TGCGCCAGCAGCTTGGGAGGAGCCGGCATTTTCACAGGCTACACCTTC.

V usage is TRBV5-1 and J usage is TRBJ2-5; 13 bases are shared with TRBD2. The DNA end is a closer match to TRBJ2-7, so the J assignment may be wrong. This CDR3 contains 14 residues. Germline V lookup: CDR1 SGHRS, CDR2 YFSETQ. CDR3 sequence: CASSRTSGSHEQYF. The DNA of the CDR3 is TGCGCCAGCAGCCGGACTAGCGGGAGCCACGAGCAGTACTTC.

This sequence joins TRBV4-2 and TRBJ2-1; the D gene is possibly TRBD1 (5 bases). Germline V gives CDR1 LGHNA, CDR2 YNFKEQ. Deletions cut 0 bases from V and 10 bases from J, with 10 bases between. The CDR3 has 13 amino acids. CDR3 sequence (DNA): TGTGCCAGCAGCCAAGATATCGACAGAGAGCAGTTCTTC. Amino acid sequence: CASSQDIDREQFF.

This chain joins TRBV28 and TRBJ1-1, with D unclear. The V end lost 11 bases, the J end lost 2 bases, and 15 bases lay between the germline ends. This CDR3 contains 13 residues. CDR1 and CDR2 from the germline V gene are MDHEN and SYDVKM. The CDR3 protein is CAATSGRNTEAFF. The DNA of the CDR3 is TGTGCCGCTACCAGTGGGAGAAACACTGAAGCTTTCTTT. Combining the CDR3 with reference TRBV28 and TRBJ1-1 gives the whole variable domain DVKVTQSSRYLVKRTGEKVFLECVQDMDHENMFWYRQDPGLGLRLIYFSYDVKMKEKGDIPEGYSVSREKKERFSLILESASTNQTSMYLCAATSGRNTEAFFGQGTRLTVV.

J is TRBJ2-5 and V is TRBV5-6; TRBD2 agrees at 10 bases. This CDR3 spans 15 amino acids. V was clipped by 0 bases and J by 6 bases; unmatched bases: 5. Germline-derived CDR1 and CDR2 are SGHDT and YYEEEE. The CDR3 protein is CASSLEASGSKTQYF. Here the CDR3 DNA reads TGTGCCAGCAGCTTGGAGGCTAGCGGGAGTAAGACCCAGTACTTC.

The rearrangement uses TRBV27 and TRBJ2-1, with 9 bases that match TRBD2. The CDR3 contains 17 residues. J lost 6 bases, V lost 3 bases, and 12 bases had no gene match. The germline V gene encodes CDR1 MNHEY and CDR2 SMNVEV (reference sequence). The CDR3 region has the DNA TGTGCCAGCAGTTTCCCCGGCTTTAGCGGGAGTCCCAATGAGCAGTTCTTC. Translating gives CASSFPGFSGSPNEQFF.

The chain has TRBV27 and TRBJ2-7, with TRBD1 as a possible D gene (6 bases). V was trimmed by 3 bases and J by 11 bases, leaving 17 bases between them. The germline CDR1 and CDR2 sequences are MNHEY and SMNVEV (reference sequence). The CDR3 sequence is 13 residues long. CDR3 loop: CASSFGQSYLKYF. CDR3 DNA: TGTGCCAGCAGTTTCGGACAGTCCTATCTAAAGTACTTC.

The chain is built from TRBV5-6 and TRBJ2-1, with unresolved D. The germline gives CDR1 SGHDT, CDR2 YYEEEE. Trimming cost V 0 bases and J 0 bases, with 13 bases left between them. The CDR3 runs to 17 residues. In nucleotides, the CDR3 is TGTGCCAGCAGCTTGGGGGCAGTCCCCAGCTCCTACAATGAGCAGTTCTTC. As protein: CASSLGAVPSSYNEQFF.

The chain recombines TRBV10-1 with TRBJ2-3, with D possibly being TRBD2 (5 bases). The germline V and J ends were trimmed by 2 bases and 4 bases, with 13 bases remaining between them. CDR1 is WNHNN and CDR2 is SYGVQD in the germline V gene (reference sequence). The CDR3 loop spans 15 amino acids. CDR3 nucleotide sequence: TGCGCCAGCAGTGAGGAACTTTACGGGGCAGATACGCAGTATTTT. Protein sequence: CASSEELYGADTQYF.

The V gene is TRBV2, the J gene TRBJ2-7; TRBD2 is a possible D gene (6 bases). Trimming pared 8 bases from V and 0 bases from J, leaving 14 bases between. The CDR3 runs 14 residues. Germline lookup yields CDR1 SNHLY and CDR2 FYNNEI. CDR3 bases: TGTGCCAGCCTCCGGGGGAGGAGCTCCTACGAGCAGTACTTC. Encoded protein: CASLRGRSSYEQYF.

This rearrangement joins TRBV7-7 to TRBJ2-1; 11 bases are a match to TRBD1. V lost 5 bases and J lost 7; bases outside the gene matches: 10. Germline CDR1 SSHAT, CDR2 FNYEAQ (reference sequence). The CDR3 consists of 16 residues. The CDR3 reads CASSPTGTGGGNEQFF. The CDR3 DNA follows: TGTGCCAGCAGCCCGACCGGGACAGGGGGAGGTAATGAGCAGTTCTTC.

This chain uses TRBV5-1 with TRBJ2-1; 12 bases align to TRBD1. Germline CDR1 reads SGHRS; CDR2 reads YFSETQ. The trim removed 5 bases at V and 7 bases at J, leaving 7 bases unmatched. CDR3 length equals 15 residues. CDR3 protein: CASRAGTGGGNEQFF. CDR3 DNA sequence: TGCGCCAGCAGGGCCGGGACAGGGGGCGGGAATGAGCAGTTCTTC.

This rearrangement joins TRBV7-9 to TRBJ2-5, with a weak D call TRBD2 (5 bases). In germline, CDR1 is SEHNR, CDR2 FQNEAQ (reference sequence). V lost 0 bases and J 1 base, leaving 9 bases between the germline ends. There are 15 residues in the CDR3. The DNA for the CDR3 is TGTGCCAGCAGCTTAGCGGGAGTCACCCAAGAGACCCAGTACTTC. Protein product: CASSLAGVTQETQYF.

This sequence joins TRBV9 and TRBJ2-5; 16 nucleotides agree with TRBD2. This CDR3 has 17 residues. V lost 3 bases, J lost 5 bases, and 7 bases stayed unmatched. From germline, CDR1 is SGDLS and CDR2 YYNGEE. The CDR3 bases are TGTGCCAGCAGCGACGGGACTAGCGGGAGGGTTGGGGAGACCCAGTACTTC. Its translation: CASSDGTSGRVGETQYF.

The chain combines TRBV19 with TRBJ2-4, with D maybe TRBD1 (6 bases). Germline V gene sequence: CDR1 LNHDA, CDR2 SQIVND (reference sequence). The CDR3 length is 17 residues. V lost 4 bases and J lost 0, with 16 bases in between. The CDR3 is CASSRLTGALAKNIQYF. The DNA of the CDR3 is TGTGCCAGTAGTAGATTGACAGGAGCACTAGCCAAAAACATTCAGTACTTC.

The rearrangement links TRBV11-1 to TRBJ2-7; no reliable D call. The ends were cut back, 2 bases at V and 5 bases at J, with 4 bases in the middle. Per the germline V gene, CDR1 is SGHAT and CDR2 is FQDESV (reference sequence). There are 11 residues in the CDR3. The CDR3 spells CASSLSNEQYF. The CDR3 coding sequence is TGTGCCAGCAGCTTATCCAACGAGCAGTACTTC.

For the CDR3, the DNA is TGCGCCAGCGCTCCCGTTGGCCTCTCCTACGAGCAGTACTTC. Translation: CASAPVGLSYEQYF. V usage is TRBV5-1 and J usage is TRBJ2-7, with D hard to call. V was shortened by 7 bases and J by 0 bases, with 14 bases between the two germline ends. CDR1 and CDR2 (germline): SGHRS, YFSETQ. CDR3 length: 14 residues.

Written as DNA, the CDR3 is TGTGCCAGCAGTGATCTCGAAGAGACCCAGTACTTC. This codes for CASSDLEETQYF. The chain employs TRBV2 and TRBJ2-5; D gene ambiguous. This CDR3 comprises 12 residues. Germline lookup yields CDR1 SNHLY and CDR2 FYNNEI. Trimming left V 3 bases short and J 3 bases short, with 5 bases between.

The chain has TRBV19 and TRBJ2-5, with TRBD1 matching over 9 bases. Per germline, CDR1 LNHDA and CDR2 SQIVND (reference sequence). The CDR3 consists of 16 residues. Germline trimming cut 2 bases from V and 2 bases from J; bases unmatched to any gene: 6. The CDR3 region has the DNA TGTGCCAGTAGTATAAAATGGGGGACAGGGCAAGAGACCCAGTACTTC. It yields the protein CASSIKWGTGQETQYF.

The J gene is TRBJ2-3, the V gene TRBV9, with D possibly TRBD1 on 6 matching bases. CDR1 SGDLS and CDR2 YYNGEE come from the germline V gene. Trimming removed 7 bases at V and 5 bases at J, with 17 bases between. This CDR3 has 14 residues. The CDR3 reads CASSSRGSGDTQYF. The CDR3 DNA is TGTGCCAGCTCCAGTAGGGGGAGCGGAGATACGCAGTATTTT.

The chain recombines TRBV7-9 with TRBJ2-3; the match to TRBD2 covers 9 bases. Germline loops: CDR1 SEHNR, CDR2 FQNEAQ (reference sequence). The J segment lost 2 bases and the V segment lost 8 bases, leaving 5 bases of the junction unmatched. CDR3 length: 14 residues. The chain's CDR3 is CASRRTSDTDTQYF. The CDR3 DNA reads as TGTGCCAGCCGCCGGACTAGCGACACAGATACGCAGTATTTT.

This chain connects TRBV5-6 to TRBJ2-3, with D possibly TRBD2 on 5 matching bases. In germline, CDR1 is SGHDT, CDR2 YYEEEE. Trimming took 1 base from V and 2 from J, leaving 11 bases between them. This CDR3 spans 15 amino acids. Here the CDR3 DNA reads TGTGCCAGCAGCTTGTTCTGGGGAGTCACAGATACGCAGTATTTT. Encoded protein: CASSLFWGVTDTQYF. Supplemented by reference TRBV5-6 and TRBJ2-3, the full variable domain reads DAGVTQSPTHLIKTRGQQVTLRCSPKSGHDTVSWYQQALGQGPQFIFQYYEEEERQRGNFPDRFSGHQFPNYSSELNVNALLLGDSALYLCASSLFWGVTDTQYFGPGTRLTVL.

The V gene is TRBV7-2, the J gene TRBJ1-2; no firm D call. This CDR3 contains 12 residues. The V end lost 3 bases, the J end lost 2 bases, and 4 bases lay between the germline ends. Germline CDR1 is SGHTA and CDR2 is FQGNSA. As DNA, the CDR3 is TGTGCCAGCAGCTTCAGGAACTATGGCTACACCTTC. The encoded protein is CASSFRNYGYTF. The variable domain in full, completed from reference TRBV7-2 and TRBJ1-2, reads GAGVSQSPSNKVTEKGKDVELRCDPISGHTALYWYRQSLGQGLEFLIYFQGNSAPDKSGLPSDRFSAERTGGSVSTLTIQRTQQEDSAVYLCASSFRNYGYTFGSGTRLTVV.

CDR3 region: CASSHSDKGPDQPQHF. The CDR3 DNA sequence: TGCGCCAGCAGTCACTCGGACAAAGGGCCGGATCAGCCCCAGCATTTT. The chain has TRBV23-1 and TRBJ1-5; tentative D call: TRBD1 (5 bases). TRBV23-1 is recorded as an ORF, its role being uncertain. This CDR3 is built from 16 residues. Trimming shortened V by 3 bases and J by 5 bases, and 17 bases separated the two germline ends.

The V call is TRBV5-1, the J call TRBJ1-2, with a weak D call TRBD1 (5 bases). This CDR3 spans 15 amino acids. CDR1 is SGHRS and CDR2 is YFSETQ in the germline V gene. V lost 3 bases and J lost 2, with 14 bases in between. Here the CDR3 reads CASSSGDGTNYGYTF. The DNA for the CDR3 is TGCGCCAGCAGCTCGGGGGACGGCACAAACTATGGCTACACCTTC. Full variable domain (remainder filled in from reference TRBV5-1 and TRBJ1-2): KAGVTQTPRYLIKTRGQQVTLSCSPISGHRSVSWYQQTPGQGLQFLFEYFSETQRNKGNFPGRFSGRQFSNSRSEMNVSTLELGDSALYLCASSSGDGTNYGYTFGSGTRLTVV.

The chain joins TRBV19 to TRBJ2-2, with D possibly matching TRBD1 (6 bases). The V end lost 4 bases, the J end lost 2 bases, and 17 bases lay between the germline ends. The CDR3 is made up of 17 amino acids. CDR1 and CDR2 from the germline V gene are LNHDA and SQIVND (reference sequence). The CDR3 DNA follows: TGTGCCAGTAGTACCAACGATAGGGGGAGTAACACCGGGGAGCTGTTTTTT. Translation: CASSTNDRGSNTGELFF.